The rows below give T cell receptor beta chains drawn from one sample of a study of T cell changes during pregnancy in multiple sclerosis. Only in-frame clones appear in the TCRdb table, and some are missing; sequencing was by immunoSEQ multiplex PCR. The sample contains about 53,000 clones, 90% of which appear only once. Sample: peripheral blood, taken after pregnancy. The receptor source for this set is a female donor in good health, enrolled as a control in a pregnancy study. The CDR3 runs from the conserved cysteine through the conserved F or W. The D gene is left open where the match is weak. Size tells how often a clone was seen (once, few, many) or the class of an expanded clone, and some rows leave it out.

v_gene,j_gene,abundance,d_gene,CDR3aa,CDR3nt
TRBV13,TRBJ2-7,NA,TRBD1,CASSARQGPSSYEQYF,TGTGCCAGCAGCGCCCGACAGGGGCCGAGCTCCTACGAGCAGTACTTC
TRBV6-6,TRBJ1-5,NA,NA,CASNLISNQPQHF,TGTGCCAGCAATTTAATTAGCAATCAGCCCCAGCATTTT
TRBV7-6,TRBJ1-1,NA,NA,CASSRAKNTEAFF,TGTGCCAGCAGCCGAGCGAAGAACACTGAAGCTTTCTTT
TRBV2,TRBJ2-7,NA,TRBD2,CASTPRIADRTSLYEQYF,TGTGCCAGCACCCCCCGGATCGCAGACAGGACTAGCCTCTACGAGCAGTACTTC
TRBV10-3,TRBJ2-4,NA,TRBD1,CAISSGGKNIQYF,TGTGCCATCAGTTCAGGGGGCAAAAACATTCAGTACTTC
TRBV30,TRBJ2-7,NA,NA,CAWSDVEYEQYF,TGTGCCTGGAGTGATGTTGAGTACGAGCAGTACTTC
TRBV2,TRBJ2-3,NA,NA,CASSVVADTDTQYF,TGTGCCAGCAGTGTTGTAGCGGACACAGATACGCAGTATTTT
TRBV30,TRBJ1-5,few,TRBD1,CAWSRRQGAQPQHF,TGTGCCTGGAGCCGACGACAGGGGGCTCAGCCCCAGCATTTT
TRBV27,TRBJ2-1,NA,NA,CASGLYNEQFF,TGTGCCAGCGGACTCTACAATGAGCAGTTCTTC
TRBV27,TRBJ2-7,NA,TRBD2,CASSPLGTSSYEQYF,TGTGCCAGCAGTCCCCTCGGGACTAGCTCCTACGAGCAGTACTTC
TRBV6-5,TRBJ2-1,NA,TRBD2,CASSYFSGGADEQFF,TGTGCCAGCAGTTACTTTAGCGGGGGGGCGGATGAGCAGTTCTTC
TRBV11-1,TRBJ2-2,NA,NA,CASSSLQASALTGELFF,TGTGCCAGCAGCTCTCTCCAGGCTAGCGCCCTCACCGGGGAGCTGTTTTTT
TRBV5-1,TRBJ1-6,few,NA,CASSLTGYNSPLHF,TGCGCCAGCAGCTTGACAGGGTATAATTCACCCCTCCACTTT